These T cell receptor beta chains were read from a single sample in a study of cytomegalovirus exposure and HLA in healthy donors. The protocol was immunoSEQ multiplex PCR, while the TCRdb copy is restricted to in-frame clones and leaves out a portion. This sample yields under 90,000 clones, of which approximately 90% are seen a single time; about 2.3% belongs to the top ten. The sequenced material came from PBMCs. The receptors shown here come from a man younger than 35 in good health and CMV-seronegative. Both conserved end residues are part of each CDR3. Fields, in order: J gene, V gene, D gene, clone size, CDR3 DNA, CDR3 protein. D genes are given only for firm matches. Not all rows give a size; the values are once, few, many and, for expanded clones, a class.

TRBJ2-7 TRBV28 TRBD2 - TGTGCCAGCAGACCCGATCCTAGCGGGAGGATGAACGAGCAGTACTTC CASRPDPSGRMNEQYF
TRBJ1-5 TRBV10-3 - - TGTGCCATCAGTGAGTCAACTGGTCAGCCCCAGCATTTT CAISESTGQPQHF
TRBJ2-2 TRBV6-5 TRBD2 - TGTGCCACCAAGACTAGCGGGAGTCACACCGGGGAGCTGTTTTTT CATKTSGSHTGELFF
TRBJ2-1 TRBV27 - - TGTGCCAGCAGTGAACGCAGGGCCAATGAGCAGTTCTTC CASSERRANEQFF
TRBJ2-1 TRBV18 TRBD2 - TGTGCCAGCTCACCATCTAGCGGGAGAATAACTGTCCATGAGCAGTTCTTC CASSPSSGRITVHEQFF
TRBJ1-3 TRBV4-1 - - TGCGCCAGCAGCCCCCAAAGCTTGCGAAACACCATATATTTT CASSPQSLRNTIYF
TRBJ1-4 TRBV23-1 - - TGCGCCAGCAGTCCACCAGGACATTCCCCCCCAGGCGCAACTAATGAAAAACTGTTTTTT CASSPPGHSPPGATNEKLFF
TRBJ2-1 TRBV6-4 - - TGTGCCAGCAGTGAACGGACTGGCGGGAATGAGCAGTTCTTC CASSERTGGNEQFF
TRBJ2-1 TRBV2 - - TGTGCCAGCAGTCCCGGCGGGATTGTCGATGAGCAGTTCTTC CASSPGGIVDEQFF
TRBJ1-2 TRBV19 TRBD1 - TGTGCCACCGGACAGGGGGATAACTATGGCTACACCTTC CATGQGDNYGYTF
TRBJ2-3 TRBV4-2 - - TGTGCCAGCAGCCAAGGAAATAGGGGGAGCACAGATACGCAGTATTTT CASSQGNRGSTDTQYF
TRBJ1-6 TRBV5-6 - - TGTGCCAGCAGCTTAGGACAATATAATTCACCCCTCCACTTT CASSLGQYNSPLHF
TRBJ2-3 TRBV9 - - TGTGCCAGCAGCGTAGCTCCTGGCACAGATACGCAGTATTTT CASSVAPGTDTQYF
TRBJ2-1 TRBV9 - - TGTGCCAGCAGCGCAGGGGCAGATTCCTACAATGAGCAGTTCTTC CASSAGADSYNEQFF
TRBJ2-1 TRBV5-1 TRBD2 few TGCGCCAGCAGCTTGGCAGGGACTAGCGGGAGAGGACCCTACATCGATGAGCAGTTCTTC CASSLAGTSGRGPYIDEQFF
TRBJ1-5 TRBV7-9 TRBD1 - TGTTCCAGCAGCTTAGGGGGGGACAGGGGCTATCAGCCCCAGCATTTT CSSSLGGDRGYQPQHF
TRBJ1-3 TRBV18 TRBD1 - TGTGCCAGCTCACCGGGACAGGGATACACCATATATTTT CASSPGQGYTIYF
TRBJ2-7 TRBV5-8 TRBD1 - TGTGCCAGCAGCTTGCGAGAAGTCCGGGACAGGGGCTACGAGCAGTACTTC CASSLREVRDRGYEQYF
TRBJ1-3 TRBV9 TRBD1 - TGTGCCAGCAGCGTAGCGGGACAGGGTGTGACGGGAAACACCATATATTTT CASSVAGQGVTGNTIYF
TRBJ2-1 TRBV18 TRBD1 - TGTGCCAGCTCACCTTTACAGGGGAGCTCCTACAATGAGCAGTTCTTC CASSPLQGSSYNEQFF
TRBJ2-6 TRBV4-3 - - TGCGCCAGCAGTACGGAGTGGGGCTCCGGGGCCAACGTCCTGACTTTC CASSTEWGSGANVLTF
TRBJ2-1 TRBV18 TRBD2 - TGTGCCAGCTCACCGGGGGCTAGCGGGAGGGGAAAGCAGTTCTTC CASSPGASGRGKQFF
TRBJ2-2 TRBV27 - - TGTGCCAGCAGTTTGGGCCTAGGGGCCGGGGAGCTGTTTTTT CASSLGLGAGELFF
TRBJ1-1 TRBV27 - once TGTGCCAGCAGTTTACAGGGGACGGGGACTGAAGCTTTCTTT CASSLQGTGTEAFF
TRBJ2-3 TRBV5-1 TRBD2 - TGCGCCAGCAGCTTGTGGTCTAGCGGGAGGGCCACAGATACGCAGTATTTT CASSLWSSGRATDTQYF
TRBJ2-7 TRBV7-9 - - TGTTCCAGCAGCCCGGTAACGGACATTATTTCCTACGAGCAGTACTTC CSSSPVTDIISYEQYF
TRBJ1-1 TRBV4-2 - - TGTGCCAGCAGCCAAGGGTCGGGAGTGAACACTGAAGCTTTCTTT CASSQGSGVNTEAFF
TRBJ2-1 TRBV7-2 - - TGTGCCAGCAGCTTAGGTCCAGGGGGGTACAATGAGCAGTTCTTC CASSLGPGGYNEQFF
TRBJ2-1 TRBV5-5 TRBD2 - TGTGCCAGCAGCTTTTACAGCGGGAGAGGCGGTGAGCAGTTCTTC CASSFYSGRGGEQFF
TRBJ2-7 TRBV10-3 - - TGTGCCATCAGTGAGTCTACAGTCTACGAGCAGTACTTC CAISESTVYEQYF
TRBJ2-7 TRBV27 TRBD1 - TGTGCCAGCAGTTCCCTCGGGACAGGGAATACACATCAAAGCTCGTACTTC CASSSLGTGNTHQSSYF
TRBJ2-3 TRBV7-3 - - TGTGCCAGCAGCCTCTACGGGGATACGCAGTATTTT CASSLYGDTQYF
TRBJ1-1 TRBV6-1 - once TGTGCCAGCAGTGAAAAGGGGATCATGAACACTGAAGCTTTCTTT CASSEKGIMNTEAFF
TRBJ1-1 TRBV7-8 - - TGTGCCAGCACCCCCCAGACGGACATGAACACTGAAGCTTTCTTT CASTPQTDMNTEAFF
TRBJ1-3 TRBV7-2 - - TGTGCCAGCAGCGGAGGGACTACTGGAAACACCATATATTTT CASSGGTTGNTIYF
TRBJ2-3 TRBV28 TRBD1 - TGTGCCAGCAGAACCGACAGGGTAGATACGCAGTATTTT CASRTDRVDTQYF
TRBJ2-2 TRBV29-1 TRBD1 - TGCAGCGTTGGGGGACAGGGAAACACCGGGGAGCTGTTTTTT CSVGGQGNTGELFF
TRBJ2-7 TRBV6-1 TRBD1 - TGTGCCGGGAATACAGGGGCCTACGAGCAGTACTTC CAGNTGAYEQYF
TRBJ2-7 TRBV19 - - TGTGCCAGTAGTACCCCCAACTACGAGCAGTACTTC CASSTPNYEQYF
TRBJ1-1 TRBV6-1 - - TGTGCCAGCAGTGAAGTATCGAACACTGAAGCTTTCTTT CASSEVSNTEAFF
TRBJ1-2 TRBV15 - - TGTGCCACCAGCCCCTCGGGGGTGGTTAGCTATGGCTACACCTTC CATSPSGVVSYGYTF
TRBJ1-5 TRBV28 - - TGTGCCAGCAGTTTTGGGCAGAAAAATCAGCCCCAGCATTTT CASSFGQKNQPQHF
TRBJ2-7 TRBV14 - once TGTGCCAGCAGCCCGCCTGGCCCAGAGGGGGACCACGAGCAGTACTTC CASSPPGPEGDHEQYF
TRBJ1-1 TRBV5-5 - - TGTGCCAGCAGCCAGACAGACAGGAACACTGAAGCTTTCTTT CASSQTDRNTEAFF
TRBJ2-6 TRBV27 TRBD2 - TGTGCCAGCAGCTCCTCACGGACTAGTGCTGGGGCCAACGTCCTGACTTTC CASSSSRTSAGANVLTF
TRBJ2-5 TRBV5-1 TRBD2 - TGCGCCAGCAGCTTCCTAGGAGTAGCGGGAAAAGAGACCCAGTACTTC CASSFLGVAGKETQYF